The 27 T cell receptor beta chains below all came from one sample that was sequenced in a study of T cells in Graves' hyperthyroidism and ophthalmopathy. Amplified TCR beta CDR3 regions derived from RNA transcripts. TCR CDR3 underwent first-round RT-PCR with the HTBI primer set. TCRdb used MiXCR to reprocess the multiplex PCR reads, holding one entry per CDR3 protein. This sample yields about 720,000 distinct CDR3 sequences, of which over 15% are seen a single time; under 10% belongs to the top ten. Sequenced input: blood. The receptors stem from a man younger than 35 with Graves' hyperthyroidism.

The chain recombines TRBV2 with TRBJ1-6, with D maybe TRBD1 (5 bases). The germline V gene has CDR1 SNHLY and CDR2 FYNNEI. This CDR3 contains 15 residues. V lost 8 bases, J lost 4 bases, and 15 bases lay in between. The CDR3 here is CASAFDSQYNSPLHF. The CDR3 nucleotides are TGTGCCAGCGCTTTCGACAGTCAATATAATTCACCCCTCCACTTT.

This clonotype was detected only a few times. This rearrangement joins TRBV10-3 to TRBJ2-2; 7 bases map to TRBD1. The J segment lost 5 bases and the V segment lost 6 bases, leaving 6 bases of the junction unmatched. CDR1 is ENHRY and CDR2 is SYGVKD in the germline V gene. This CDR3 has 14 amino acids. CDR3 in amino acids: CAIRPGQPTGELFF. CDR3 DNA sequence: TGTGCCATCAGGCCGGGACAGCCTACCGGGGAGCTGTTTTTT.

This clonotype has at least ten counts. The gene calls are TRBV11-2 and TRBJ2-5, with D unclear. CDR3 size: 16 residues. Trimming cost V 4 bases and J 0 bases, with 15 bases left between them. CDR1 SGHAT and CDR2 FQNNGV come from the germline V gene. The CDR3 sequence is CASSSPVAEYQETQYF. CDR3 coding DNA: TGTGCCAGCAGCTCTCCGGTGGCGGAATACCAAGAGACCCAGTACTTC.

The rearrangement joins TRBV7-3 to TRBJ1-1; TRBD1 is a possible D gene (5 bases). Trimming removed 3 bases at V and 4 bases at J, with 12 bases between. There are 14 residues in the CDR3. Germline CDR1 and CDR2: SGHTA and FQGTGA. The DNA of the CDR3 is TGTGCCAGCAGCTTCCAGGGCTGGGGCACTGAAGCTTTCTTT. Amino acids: CASSFQGWGTEAFF. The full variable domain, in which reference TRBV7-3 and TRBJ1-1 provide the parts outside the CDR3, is GAGVSQTPSNKVTEKGKYVELRCDPISGHTALYWYRQSLGQGPEFLIYFQGTGAADDSGLPNDRFFAVRPEGSVSTLKIQRTERGDSAVYLCASSFQGWGTEAFFGQGTRLTVV.

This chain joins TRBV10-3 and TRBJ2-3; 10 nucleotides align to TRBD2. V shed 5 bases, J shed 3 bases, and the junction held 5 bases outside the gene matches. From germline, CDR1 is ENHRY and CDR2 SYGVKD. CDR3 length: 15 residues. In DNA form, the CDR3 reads TGTGCCATCAGTCCAGCGGGAGGGGTAACAGATACGCAGTATTTT. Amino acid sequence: CAISPAGGVTDTQYF.

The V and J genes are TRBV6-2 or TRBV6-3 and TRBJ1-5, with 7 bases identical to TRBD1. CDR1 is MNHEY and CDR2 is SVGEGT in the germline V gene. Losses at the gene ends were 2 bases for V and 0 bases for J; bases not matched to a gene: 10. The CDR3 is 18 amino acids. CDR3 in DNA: TGTGCCAGCAGTTACCCCAGGACAGGAACCTTTAGCAATCAGCCCCAGCATTTT. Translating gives CASSYPRTGTFSNQPQHF.

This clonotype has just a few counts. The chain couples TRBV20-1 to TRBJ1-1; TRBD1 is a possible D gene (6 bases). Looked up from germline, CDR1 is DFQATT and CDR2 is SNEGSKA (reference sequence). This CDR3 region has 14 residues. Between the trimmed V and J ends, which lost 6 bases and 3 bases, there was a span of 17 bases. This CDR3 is CSARGAPGDTEAFF. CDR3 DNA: TGCAGTGCCCGAGGCGCCCCAGGGGACACTGAAGCTTTCTTT.

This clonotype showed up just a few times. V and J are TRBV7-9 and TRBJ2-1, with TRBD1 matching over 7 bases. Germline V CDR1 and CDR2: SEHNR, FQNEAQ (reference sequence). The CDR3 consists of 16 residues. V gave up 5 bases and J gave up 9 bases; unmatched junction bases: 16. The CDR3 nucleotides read TGTGCCAGCAGCCGCGACAGGGCCCGACGGCAGGTTGAGCAGTTCTTC. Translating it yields CASSRDRARRQVEQFF.

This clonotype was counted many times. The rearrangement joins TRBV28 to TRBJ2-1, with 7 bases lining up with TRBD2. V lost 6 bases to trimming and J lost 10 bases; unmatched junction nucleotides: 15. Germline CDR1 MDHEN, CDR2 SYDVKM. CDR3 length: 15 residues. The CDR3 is CASSRASGFRGEQFF. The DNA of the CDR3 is TGTGCCAGCAGCCGAGCTAGCGGTTTCCGAGGGGAGCAGTTCTTC.

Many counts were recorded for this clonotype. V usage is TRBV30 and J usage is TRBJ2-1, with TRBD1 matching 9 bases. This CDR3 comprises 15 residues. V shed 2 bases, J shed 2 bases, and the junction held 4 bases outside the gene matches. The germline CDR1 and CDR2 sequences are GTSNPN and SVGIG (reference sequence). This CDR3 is CAWSYGTGTYNEQFF. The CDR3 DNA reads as TGTGCCTGGAGTTACGGGACAGGGACCTACAATGAGCAGTTCTTC. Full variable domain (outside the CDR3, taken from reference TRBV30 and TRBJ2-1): SQTIHQWPATLVQPVGSPLSLECTVEGTSNPNLYWYRQAAGRGLQLLFYSVGIGQISSEVPQNLSASRPQDRQFILSSKKLLLSDSGFYLCAWSYGTGTYNEQFFGPGTRLTVL.

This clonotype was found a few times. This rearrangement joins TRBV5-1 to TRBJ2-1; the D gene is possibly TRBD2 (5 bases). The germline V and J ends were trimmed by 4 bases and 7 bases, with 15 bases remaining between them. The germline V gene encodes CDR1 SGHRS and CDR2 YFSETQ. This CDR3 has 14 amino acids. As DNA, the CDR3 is TGCGCCAGCAGCAGTGGCGGAGCGGTTAATGAGCAGTTCTTC. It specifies CASSSGGAVNEQFF.

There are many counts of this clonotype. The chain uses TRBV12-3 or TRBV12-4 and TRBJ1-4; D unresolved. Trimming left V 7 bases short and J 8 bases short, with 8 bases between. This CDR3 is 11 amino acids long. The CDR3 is CASMGREKLFF. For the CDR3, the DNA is TGTGCCAGCATGGGGAGGGAAAAACTGTTTTTT.

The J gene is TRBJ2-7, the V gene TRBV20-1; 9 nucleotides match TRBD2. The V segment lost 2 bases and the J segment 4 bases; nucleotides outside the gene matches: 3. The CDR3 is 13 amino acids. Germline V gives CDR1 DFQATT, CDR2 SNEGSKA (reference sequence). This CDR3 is CSARRLAEYEQYF. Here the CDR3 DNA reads TGCAGTGCTAGAAGACTAGCGGAATACGAGCAGTACTTC.

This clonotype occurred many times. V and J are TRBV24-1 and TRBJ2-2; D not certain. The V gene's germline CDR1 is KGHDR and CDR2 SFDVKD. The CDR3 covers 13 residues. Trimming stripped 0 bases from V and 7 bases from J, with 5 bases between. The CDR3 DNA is TGTGCCACCAGTGATTTGCGGAACGGGGAGCTGTTTTTT. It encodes CATSDLRNGELFF.

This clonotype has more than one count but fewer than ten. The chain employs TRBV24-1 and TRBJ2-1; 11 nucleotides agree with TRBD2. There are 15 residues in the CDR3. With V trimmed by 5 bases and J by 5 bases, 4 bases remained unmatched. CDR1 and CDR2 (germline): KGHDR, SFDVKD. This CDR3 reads CATSVPGLADNEQFF. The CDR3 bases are TGTGCCACCAGTGTTCCGGGACTAGCGGACAATGAGCAGTTCTTC.

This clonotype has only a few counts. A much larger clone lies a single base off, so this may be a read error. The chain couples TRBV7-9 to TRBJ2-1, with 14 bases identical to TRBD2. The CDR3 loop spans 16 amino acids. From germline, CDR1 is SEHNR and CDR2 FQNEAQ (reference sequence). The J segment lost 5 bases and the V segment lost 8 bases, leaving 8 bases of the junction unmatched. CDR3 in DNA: TGTGCCAGCGGCAGGACTAGCGGGAGGAGACACAATGAGCAGTTCTTC. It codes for CASGRTSGRRHNEQFF.

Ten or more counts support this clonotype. The CDR3 DNA reads as TGTGCCAGCAGTGCGGGACCGGGACAGGGTAACACCGGGGAGCTGTTTTTT. Translated, it gives CASSAGPGQGNTGELFF. This chain uses TRBV2 with TRBJ2-2; 9 bases are a match to TRBD1. CDR1 and CDR2 (germline): SNHLY, FYNNEI. V lost 4 bases to trimming and J lost 2 bases; unmatched junction nucleotides: 8. The CDR3 extends over 17 amino acids.

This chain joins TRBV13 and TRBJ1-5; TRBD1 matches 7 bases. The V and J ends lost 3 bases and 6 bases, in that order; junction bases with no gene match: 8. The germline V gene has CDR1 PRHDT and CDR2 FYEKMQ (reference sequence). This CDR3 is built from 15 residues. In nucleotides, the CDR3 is TGTGCCAGCAGCTTGCAGAGGACAGGCAGTCAGCCCCAGCATTTT. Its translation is CASSLQRTGSQPQHF.

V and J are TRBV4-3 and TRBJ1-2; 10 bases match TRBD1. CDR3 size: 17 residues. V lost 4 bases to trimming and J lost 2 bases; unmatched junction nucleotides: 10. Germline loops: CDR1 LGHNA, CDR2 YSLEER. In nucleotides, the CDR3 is TGCGCCAGCAGCCGGACGACAGGGGGCCGGTACAACTATGGCTACACCTTC. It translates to CASSRTTGGRYNYGYTF.

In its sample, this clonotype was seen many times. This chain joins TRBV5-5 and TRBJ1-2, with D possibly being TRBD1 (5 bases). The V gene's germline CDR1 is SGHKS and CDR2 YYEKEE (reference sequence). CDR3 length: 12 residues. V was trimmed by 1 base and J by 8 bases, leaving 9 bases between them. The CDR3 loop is CASSLSGTGYTF. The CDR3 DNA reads TGTGCCAGCAGCTTGTCAGGGACCGGCTACACCTTC.

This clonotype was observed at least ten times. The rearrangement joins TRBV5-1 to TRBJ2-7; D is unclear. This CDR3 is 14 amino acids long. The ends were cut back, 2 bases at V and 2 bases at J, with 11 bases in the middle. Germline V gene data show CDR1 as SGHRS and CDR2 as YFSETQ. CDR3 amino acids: CASSFLGDPYEQYF. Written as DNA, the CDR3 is TGCGCCAGCAGCTTTTTAGGAGACCCCTACGAGCAGTACTTC. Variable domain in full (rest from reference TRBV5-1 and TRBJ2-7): KAGVTQTPRYLIKTRGQQVTLSCSPISGHRSVSWYQQTPGQGLQFLFEYFSETQRNKGNFPGRFSGRQFSNSRSEMNVSTLELGDSALYLCASSFLGDPYEQYFGPGTRLTVT.

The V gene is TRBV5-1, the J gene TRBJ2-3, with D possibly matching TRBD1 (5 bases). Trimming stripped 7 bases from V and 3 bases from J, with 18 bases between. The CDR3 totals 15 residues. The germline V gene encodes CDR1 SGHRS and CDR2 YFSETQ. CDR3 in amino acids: CASGPGRARTDTQYF. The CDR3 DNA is TGCGCCAGCGGTCCGGGCAGGGCACGGACAGATACGCAGTATTTT.

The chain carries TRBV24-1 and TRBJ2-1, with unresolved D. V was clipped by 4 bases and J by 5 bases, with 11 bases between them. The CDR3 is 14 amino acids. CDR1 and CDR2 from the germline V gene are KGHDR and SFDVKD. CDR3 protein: CATSEASEHNEQFF. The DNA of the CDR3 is TGTGCCACCAGTGAGGCGTCAGAACACAATGAGCAGTTCTTC.

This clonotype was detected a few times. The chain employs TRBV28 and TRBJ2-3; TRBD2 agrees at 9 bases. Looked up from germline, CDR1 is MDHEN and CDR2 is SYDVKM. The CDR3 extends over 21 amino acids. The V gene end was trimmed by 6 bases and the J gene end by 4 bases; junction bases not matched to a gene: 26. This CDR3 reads CASRGLLGGKAIAGGPDTQYF. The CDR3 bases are TGTGCCAGCAGGGGGCTCCTTGGCGGGAAGGCTATCGCGGGAGGGCCAGATACGCAGTATTTT.

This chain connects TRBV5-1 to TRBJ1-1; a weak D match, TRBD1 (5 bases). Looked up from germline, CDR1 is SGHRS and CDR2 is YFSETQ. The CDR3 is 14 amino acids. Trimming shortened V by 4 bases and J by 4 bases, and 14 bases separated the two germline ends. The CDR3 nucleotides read TGCGCCAGCAGCAGGGGACCCCAGGCCACTGAAGCTTTCTTT. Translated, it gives CASSRGPQATEAFF.

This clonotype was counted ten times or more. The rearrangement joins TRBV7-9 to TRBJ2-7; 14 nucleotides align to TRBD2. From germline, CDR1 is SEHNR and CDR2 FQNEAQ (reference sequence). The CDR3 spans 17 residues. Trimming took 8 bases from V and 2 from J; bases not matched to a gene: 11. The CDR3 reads CASGGTSGSKGPYEQYF. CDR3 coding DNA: TGTGCCAGCGGCGGGACTAGCGGGAGTAAGGGGCCCTACGAGCAGTACTTC.

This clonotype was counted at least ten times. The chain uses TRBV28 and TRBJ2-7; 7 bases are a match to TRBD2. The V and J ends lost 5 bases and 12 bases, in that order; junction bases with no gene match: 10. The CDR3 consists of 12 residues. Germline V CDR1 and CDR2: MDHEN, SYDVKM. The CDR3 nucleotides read TGTGCCAGCAGTATCCCTAGCGGAGTGGGGTACTTC. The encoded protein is CASSIPSGVGYF.